The 30 T cell receptor beta chains presented below share a single source sample, sequenced in a study of T cell responses to AZD1222 COVID-19 vaccine. The assay was immunoSEQ multiplex PCR, and TCRdb's table has in-frame clones only and misses some. The table records more than 150,000 clones, around 86% of them present only once. The specimen was peripheral blood, collected 28 days after the second AZD1222 dose. The receptors here all came from an adult who received the AZD1222 COVID-19 vaccine.

The chain recombines TRBV19 with TRBJ1-2; a possible D gene is TRBD1 (5 bases). Germline V gene data show CDR1 as LNHDA and CDR2 as SQIVND (reference sequence). The CDR3 spans 15 residues. The V end lost 5 bases, the J end lost 8 bases, and 21 bases lay between the germline ends. The CDR3 protein is CASSAVPSGAGGYTF. In DNA form, the CDR3 reads TGTGCCAGTAGTGCCGTACCCTCCGGGGCGGGCGGCTACACCTTC. The entire variable domain, with the rest obtained from reference TRBV19 and TRBJ1-2, is as follows: DGGITQSPKYLFRKEGQNVTLSCEQNLNHDAMYWYRQDPGQGLRLIYYSQIVNDFQKGDIAEGYSVSREKKESFPLTVTSAQKNPTAFYLCASSAVPSGAGGYTFGSGTRLTVV.

This clone showed up just once. CDR3 sequence (DNA): TGCGCCAGCAGGAAAAGTTTCTCTGGGGCCAACGTCCTGACTTTC. Its translation is CASRKSFSGANVLTF. This chain joins TRBV5-1 and TRBJ2-6; D call uncertain. The CDR3 extends over 15 amino acids. V lost 5 bases to trimming and J lost 0 bases, with 9 bases between them. The germline CDR1 and CDR2 sequences are SGHRS and YFSETQ.

CDR3: CASRPQTSLVDAFF. The CDR3 DNA reads TGTGCCAGCAGACCGCAAACAAGCCTGGTGGATGCTTTCTTT. The genes are TRBV28 and TRBJ1-1; D gene ambiguous. Trimming took 6 bases from V and 11 from J, leaving 22 bases between them. The CDR3 covers 14 residues. CDR1 MDHEN and CDR2 SYDVKM come from the germline V gene.

The rearrangement joins TRBV2 to TRBJ1-4, with TRBD1 matching 9 bases. The germline CDR1 and CDR2 sequences are SNHLY and FYNNEI. The V segment lost 6 bases and the J segment 2 bases; nucleotides outside the gene matches: 1. The length of the CDR3 is 14 residues. The CDR3 is CASSGQGTNEKLFF. The CDR3, as DNA: TGTGCCAGCAGCGGACAGGGGACTAATGAAAAACTGTTTTTT.

This chain connects TRBV6-4 to TRBJ2-1; a possible D gene is TRBD2 (6 bases). V shed 2 bases and J shed 9 bases, with 14 bases lying between them. The CDR3 is 14 amino acids. CDR1 and CDR2 (germline): MRHNA, SNTAGT. CDR3 sequence: CASSDQLGRPEQFF. The CDR3 DNA reads TGTGCCAGCAGTGACCAATTAGGGAGGCCTGAGCAGTTCTTC.

The chain recombines TRBV21-1 with TRBJ2-1; TRBD1, as called in the table, went unchecked against the DNA. TRBV21-1 is a documented pseudogene. The length of the CDR3 is 16 residues. The CDR3 region is CASSKEVDRLGNEQFF. Written as DNA, the CDR3 is TGTGCCAGCAGCAAAGAGGTGGACAGGCTGGGAAATGAGCAGTTCTTC.

The gene calls are TRBV28 and TRBJ2-2, with D tentatively TRBD2 (6 bases). Germline V CDR1 and CDR2: MDHEN, SYDVKM. The CDR3 spans 16 residues. The V gene lost 4 bases and the J gene lost 0 bases, with 12 bases spanning the gap. As DNA, the CDR3 is TGTGCCAGCAGTTCCACCCTAGCGTCGAACACCGGGGAGCTGTTTTTT. This codes for CASSSTLASNTGELFF.

The rearrangement joins TRBV28 to TRBJ1-4, with D perhaps matching TRBD1 (5 bases). There are 16 residues in the CDR3. CDR1 is MDHEN, CDR2 SYDVKM, per germline. V lost 3 bases, J lost 8 bases, and 19 bases lay in between. This chain's CDR3 is CASSLAGTSVGEKLFF. CDR3 sequence (DNA): TGTGCCAGCAGTTTGGCAGGGACTAGTGTAGGCGAAAAACTGTTTTTT.

The count of this clone is one. The V gene is TRBV29-1, the J gene TRBJ1-1, with no clear D. The CDR3 sequence is 12 residues long. Germline V gene data show CDR1 as SQVTM and CDR2 as ANQGSEA. The V gene lost 5 bases and the J gene lost 0 bases, with 7 bases spanning the gap. This chain's CDR3 is CSVIGMNTEAFF. The CDR3 DNA follows: TGCAGCGTTATAGGGATGAACACTGAAGCTTTCTTT.

V gene TRBV10-3 combines with J gene TRBJ2-1; 11 positions agree with TRBD1. There are 17 residues in the CDR3. With V trimmed by 2 bases and J by 13 bases, 16 bases remained unmatched. Germline V gene sequence: CDR1 ENHRY, CDR2 SYGVKD. CDR3 nucleotides: TGTGCCATCAGTGAGCCCCTGGGACAGGGGGTTCGTATGGGTCAGTTCTTC. As protein: CAISEPLGQGVRMGQFF.

The rearrangement joins TRBV7-2 to TRBJ2-6; D uncertain. Trimming took off 7 bases at V and 1 base at J, with 5 bases between the two ends. The CDR3 consists of 13 residues. Germline-derived CDR1 and CDR2 are SGHTA and FQGNSA. The CDR3 protein is CASNPSGANVLTF. The CDR3 coding sequence is TGTGCCAGCAACCCGTCTGGGGCCAACGTCCTGACTTTC.

This sequence joins TRBV5-4 and TRBJ2-5; TRBD2 aligns across 7 bases. This CDR3 is 13 amino acids long. The V gene end was trimmed by 3 bases and the J gene end by 4 bases; junction bases not matched to a gene: 3. CDR1 and CDR2 from the germline V gene are SGHNT and YYREEE (reference sequence). DNA of the CDR3: TGTGCCAGCAGCTATACTAGCGCAGAGACCCAGTACTTC. Its translation: CASSYTSAETQYF.

The V call is TRBV11-2, the J call TRBJ1-5; weak D call: TRBD1 (6 bases). The CDR3 contains 15 residues. Trimming stripped 4 bases from V and 6 bases from J, with 16 bases between. Germline CDR1 SGHAT, CDR2 FQNNGV. The CDR3 protein is CASSSGAGGLQPQHF. The CDR3 DNA reads TGTGCCAGCAGCTCAGGGGCGGGCGGTCTTCAGCCCCAGCATTTT.

The chain combines TRBV5-1 with TRBJ2-7; TRBD2 matches at 9 bases. The trim removed 3 bases at V and 2 bases at J, leaving 9 bases unmatched. Looked up from germline, CDR1 is SGHRS and CDR2 is YFSETQ. This CDR3 contains 16 residues. For the CDR3, the DNA is TGCGCCAGCAGCTCGAACGTAGCGGGAGCAGCCTACGAGCAGTACTTC. Its translation is CASSSNVAGAAYEQYF.

This chain connects TRBV27 to TRBJ1-6; D is possibly TRBD1 (5 bases). V lost 5 bases and J lost 6, with 11 bases in between. The CDR3 has 14 amino acids. The germline gives CDR1 MNHEY, CDR2 SMNVEV (reference sequence). The CDR3 sequence is CASSPGTFNSPLHF. The CDR3 DNA sequence: TGTGCCAGCAGTCCCGGGACTTTTAATTCACCCCTCCACTTT.

The V and J genes are TRBV2 and TRBJ1-1, with D uncertain. The V gene lost 2 bases and the J gene lost 11 bases, with 9 bases spanning the gap. This CDR3 comprises 11 residues. Germline V gene lookup returns CDR1 SNHLY and CDR2 FYNNEI. CDR3 nucleotide sequence: TGTGCCAGCAGTGAAACTGGGCGTGCTTTCTTT. Protein: CASSETGRAFF.

The sample holds one count of this clone. This rearrangement joins TRBV2 to TRBJ1-1, with D perhaps matching TRBD1 (5 bases). Germline V gives CDR1 SNHLY, CDR2 FYNNEI. V was clipped by 6 bases and J by 1 base, with 9 bases between them. The CDR3 has 13 amino acids. CDR3 sequence (DNA): TGTGCCAGCAGGGGGCCCCAGAACACTGAAGCTTTCTTT. It specifies CASRGPQNTEAFF.

This clone has just one count. The gene calls are TRBV21-1 and TRBJ2-7; the DNA was not compared with TRBD2, the D call given in the table. TRBV21-1 is tagged as a pseudogene. The CDR3 consists of 9 residues. The CDR3, as DNA: TGTGCCAGCACTTACGAGCAGTACTTC. Amino acid sequence: CASTYEQYF.

The V call is TRBV29-1, the J call TRBJ2-1; D is undetermined. The germline V gene encodes CDR1 SQVTM and CDR2 ANQGSEA. The CDR3 spans 14 residues. The germline V and J ends were trimmed by 4 bases and 0 bases, with 10 bases remaining between them. The CDR3 nucleotides are TGCAGCGTTGCGGCGGCTAGCTCCTACAATGAGCAGTTCTTC. Amino acids: CSVAAASSYNEQFF.

There are many counts of this clone. The CDR3 spells CASRSLGGGYYGYTF. For the CDR3, the DNA is TGTGCCAGCAGATCCTTGGGGGGAGGGTACTATGGCTACACCTTC. J is TRBJ1-2 and V is TRBV28, with a tentative D call TRBD1 (5 bases). The CDR3 extends over 15 amino acids. V dropped 6 bases and J dropped 3 bases, with 17 bases sitting between them. Germline V gene lookup returns CDR1 MDHEN and CDR2 SYDVKM.

This clone was detected only a few times. The CDR3 sequence is CASSAGDRGVLNTEAFF. CDR3 DNA: TGTGCCAGCAGCGCCGGGGACAGGGGGGTATTGAACACTGAAGCTTTCTTT. V and J are TRBV9 and TRBJ1-1, with TRBD1 matching 11 bases. Germline trimming cut 3 bases from V and 0 bases from J; bases unmatched to any gene: 7. The germline V gene encodes CDR1 SGDLS and CDR2 YYNGEE. CDR3 length: 17 residues.

This rearrangement joins TRBV6-1 to TRBJ1-2, with D possibly TRBD1 on 5 matching bases. Trimming pared 0 bases from V and 4 bases from J, leaving 9 bases between. CDR3 length: 14 residues. Germline V CDR1 and CDR2: MNHNS, SASEGT. CDR3 in amino acids: CASSEAGVSYGYTF. The CDR3, as DNA: TGTGCCAGCAGTGAAGCAGGGGTCTCCTATGGCTACACCTTC.

The chain combines TRBV27 with TRBJ2-2; D is uncertain. This CDR3 is built from 14 residues. Germline CDR1 MNHEY, CDR2 SMNVEV (reference sequence). Trimming left V 3 bases short and J 4 bases short, with 9 bases between. CDR3 amino acids: CASSFSSITGELFF. DNA for the CDR3: TGTGCCAGCAGTTTTAGCTCCATCACCGGGGAGCTGTTTTTT.

This chain uses TRBV28 with TRBJ1-6; TRBD1 might be the D (6 bases). Per germline, CDR1 MDHEN and CDR2 SYDVKM. This CDR3 is 17 amino acids long. The V and J ends lost 5 bases and 7 bases respectively, with 21 bases between them. The chain's CDR3 is CASSPHYGGGGNSPLHF. As DNA, the CDR3 is TGTGCCAGCAGTCCTCATTACGGGGGCGGAGGGAATTCACCCCTCCACTTT. The variable domain in full, completed from reference TRBV28 and TRBJ1-6, reads DVKVTQSSRYLVKRTGEKVFLECVQDMDHENMFWYRQDPGLGLRLIYFSYDVKMKEKGDIPEGYSVSREKKERFSLILESASTNQTSMYLCASSPHYGGGGNSPLHFGNGTRLTVT.

The chain employs TRBV7-2 and TRBJ2-5; TRBD2 aligns across 7 bases. Looked up from germline, CDR1 is SGHTA and CDR2 is FQGNSA. This CDR3 is 13 amino acids long. V shed 3 bases, J shed 5 bases, and the junction held 3 bases outside the gene matches. For the CDR3, the DNA is TGTGCCAGCAGCTTTGTCGGGGGGGAGACCCAGTACTTC. Protein product: CASSFVGGETQYF.

The chain recombines TRBV7-2 with TRBJ2-1, with D uncertain. There are 14 residues in the CDR3. Germline CDR1 reads SGHTA; CDR2 reads FQGNSA. Trimming removed 0 bases at V and 5 bases at J, with 8 bases between. This CDR3 reads CASSLARLNNEQFF. The CDR3, as DNA: TGTGCCAGCAGCTTAGCGCGTCTAAACAATGAGCAGTTCTTC.

The rearrangement uses TRBV4-3 and TRBJ1-6; D unresolved. CDR3 length equals 13 residues. CDR1 is LGHNA and CDR2 is YSLEER in the germline V gene. The V gene lost 1 base and the J gene lost 7 bases, with 5 bases spanning the gap. In DNA form, the CDR3 reads TGCGCCAGCAGCCAAGTAGTAAATTCACCCCTCCACTTT. This gives the protein CASSQVVNSPLHF.

The chain has TRBV4-1 and TRBJ2-7; D possibly uses TRBD1 or TRBD2 (5 bases each). This CDR3 spans 12 amino acids. V gave up 4 bases and J gave up 3 bases, with 7 bases separating them. Germline V CDR1 and CDR2: MGHRA, YSYEKL. The CDR3 DNA sequence: TGCGCCAGCAGCCCTGGGGGCTACGAGCAGTACTTC. Protein: CASSPGGYEQYF.

The rearrangement links TRBV10-3 to TRBJ2-1; TRBD2 aligns across 7 bases. Trimming took 6 bases from V and 9 from J; bases not matched to a gene: 11. CDR3 length equals 14 residues. Germline CDR1 ENHRY, CDR2 SYGVKD. For the CDR3, the DNA is TGTGCCATCAGGGCTCGGGGCGGGAGTCCTGAGCAGTTCTTC. It yields the protein CAIRARGGSPEQFF.

The chain has TRBV5-1 and TRBJ1-3, with a possible D match to TRBD1 (5 bases). Looked up from germline, CDR1 is SGHRS and CDR2 is YFSETQ. CDR3 length: 17 residues. The V and J ends lost 0 bases and 2 bases respectively, with 15 bases between them. The DNA for the CDR3 is TGCGCCAGCAGCTTGGACCCGGGACCGAGACCTGGAAACACCATATATTTT. Protein sequence: CASSLDPGPRPGNTIYF.